This TCR beta chain stems from a study of blood T cell repertoires in COVID-19. Turning to the study itself: Sites across the United States, Italy and Spain contributed samples from acute and convalescent COVID-19. Sample material is recorded as cDNA or gDNA derived from T cells, B-cell-depleted T cells, or PBMCs.

In the authors' workflow: Reference gene primer amplification gave nucleated cell count estimates. Clones were read by immunoSEQ multiplex PCR, and TCRdb kept only the in-frame ones, dropping some. D and trimming come from the DNA, and the V and J calls and clone size come from that table. The table records about 160,000 clones, approximately 91% of them present only once. Sample: peripheral blood. This receptor was identified in a man younger than 35 with acute or convalescent COVID-19.

The CDR3 nucleotides are TGTGCCAGCAGCGTGACTAGTATTACAGATACGCAGTATTTT. Its protein product is CASSVTSITDTQYF. This chain connects TRBV9 to TRBJ2-3, with D perhaps matching TRBD2 (6 bases). The ends were cut back, 2 bases at V and 3 bases at J, with 10 bases in the middle. The germline CDR1 and CDR2 sequences are SGDLS and YYNGEE. The CDR3 covers 14 residues.